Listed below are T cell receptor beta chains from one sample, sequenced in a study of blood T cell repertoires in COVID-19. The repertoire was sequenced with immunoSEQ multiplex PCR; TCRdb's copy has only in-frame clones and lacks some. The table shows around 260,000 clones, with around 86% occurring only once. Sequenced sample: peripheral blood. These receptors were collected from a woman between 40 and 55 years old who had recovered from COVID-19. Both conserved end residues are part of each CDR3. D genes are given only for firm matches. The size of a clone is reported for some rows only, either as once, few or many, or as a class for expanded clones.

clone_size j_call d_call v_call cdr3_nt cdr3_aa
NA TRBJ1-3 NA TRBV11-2 TGTGCCAGCAGCTCGCGACAGTTCTCTGGAAACACCATATATTTT CASSSRQFSGNTIYF
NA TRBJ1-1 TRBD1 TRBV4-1 TGCGCCAGCAGCCCGGGACAGCTAACTGAAGCTTTCTTT CASSPGQLTEAFF
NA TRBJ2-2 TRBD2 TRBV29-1 TGCAGCGTCGGCTCGGGGGGGTACACCGGGGAGCTGTTTTTT CSVGSGGYTGELFF
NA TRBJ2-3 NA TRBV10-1 TGCGCCAGCAGTGGTCCTTCAGGTCACACAGATACGCAGTATTTT CASSGPSGHTDTQYF
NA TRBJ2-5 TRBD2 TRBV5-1 TGCGCCAGCAGCCCGGGAGTGTCGGGAGGTGGATTCGAGACCCAGTACTTC CASSPGVSGGGFETQYF
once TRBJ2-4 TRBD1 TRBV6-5 TGTGCCAGCAGGGCGGACAGGCTAGCCAAAAACATTCAGTACTTC CASRADRLAKNIQYF
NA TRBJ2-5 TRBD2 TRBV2 TGTGCCAGCACCTCCCCCCGGGGCGGGAGGGCCTCGTCCCAGTACTTC CASTSPRGGRASSQYF
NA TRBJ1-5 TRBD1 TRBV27 TGTGCCAGCAGTTCCGGGACAGGGGGCAATCAGCCCCAGCATTTT CASSSGTGGNQPQHF
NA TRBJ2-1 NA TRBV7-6 NA CASSLEISVRGGMNEQFF
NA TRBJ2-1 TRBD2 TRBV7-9 TGTGCCAGCAGCTTAGCCGGGACTAGCGGGCCCAATGAGCAGTTCTTC CASSLAGTSGPNEQFF